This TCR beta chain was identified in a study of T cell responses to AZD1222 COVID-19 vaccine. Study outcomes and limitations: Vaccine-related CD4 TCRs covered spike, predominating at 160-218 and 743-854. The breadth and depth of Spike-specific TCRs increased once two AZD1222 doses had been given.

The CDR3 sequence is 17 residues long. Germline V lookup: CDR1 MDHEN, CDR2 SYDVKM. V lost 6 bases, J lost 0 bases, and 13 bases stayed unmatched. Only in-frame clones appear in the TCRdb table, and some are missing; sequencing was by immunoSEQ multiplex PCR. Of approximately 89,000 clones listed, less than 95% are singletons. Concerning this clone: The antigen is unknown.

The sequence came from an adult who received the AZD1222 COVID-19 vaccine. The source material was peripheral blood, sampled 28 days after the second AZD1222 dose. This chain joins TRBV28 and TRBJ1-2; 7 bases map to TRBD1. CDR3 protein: CASRPTGNLPTNYGYTF. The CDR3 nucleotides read TGTGCCAGCAGGCCGACAGGGAACCTACCGACTAACTATGGCTACACCTTC.